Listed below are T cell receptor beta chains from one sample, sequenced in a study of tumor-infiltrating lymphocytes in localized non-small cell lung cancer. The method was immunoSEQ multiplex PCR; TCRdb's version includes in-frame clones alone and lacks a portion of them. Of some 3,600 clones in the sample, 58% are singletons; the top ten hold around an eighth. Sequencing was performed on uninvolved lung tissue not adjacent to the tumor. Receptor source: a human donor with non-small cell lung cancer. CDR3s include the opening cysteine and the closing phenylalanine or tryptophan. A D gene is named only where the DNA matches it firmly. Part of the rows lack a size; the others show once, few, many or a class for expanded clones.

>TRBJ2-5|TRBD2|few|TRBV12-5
CASGGGTSGVEETQYF
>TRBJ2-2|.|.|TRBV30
CAWSDTGELFF
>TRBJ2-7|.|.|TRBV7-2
CASKLGGTHEQYF
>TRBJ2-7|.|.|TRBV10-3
CAISEKGPKYF
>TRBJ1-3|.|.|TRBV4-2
CASSPGPTGTSGNTIYF
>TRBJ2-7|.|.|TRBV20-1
CSSRRDYEQYF
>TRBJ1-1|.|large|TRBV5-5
CASYEDMNTEAFF
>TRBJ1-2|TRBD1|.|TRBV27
CASSFLGQENGYTF
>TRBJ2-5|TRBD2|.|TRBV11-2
CASSLREGTQYF
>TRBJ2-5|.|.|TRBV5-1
CASSYGQPKETQYF
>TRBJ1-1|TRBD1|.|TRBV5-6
CASSLLGQGRVRNTEAFF
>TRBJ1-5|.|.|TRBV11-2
CASSTSNQPQHF
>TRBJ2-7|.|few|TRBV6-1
CASSQTYEQYF
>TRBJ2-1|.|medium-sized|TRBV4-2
CASSQPQGDNEQFF
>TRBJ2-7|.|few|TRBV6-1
CASSEYEQYF